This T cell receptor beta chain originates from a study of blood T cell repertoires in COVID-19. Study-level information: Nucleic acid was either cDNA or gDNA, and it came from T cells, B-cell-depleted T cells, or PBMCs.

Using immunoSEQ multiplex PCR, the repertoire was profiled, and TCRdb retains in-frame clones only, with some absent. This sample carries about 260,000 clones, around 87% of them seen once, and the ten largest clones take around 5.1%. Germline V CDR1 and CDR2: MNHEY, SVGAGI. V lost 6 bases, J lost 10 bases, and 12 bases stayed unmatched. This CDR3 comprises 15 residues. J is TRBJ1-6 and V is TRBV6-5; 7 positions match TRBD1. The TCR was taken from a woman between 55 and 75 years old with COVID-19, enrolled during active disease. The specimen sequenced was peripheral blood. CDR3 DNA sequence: TGTGCCAGCAGCAAGGCAGGGCAGGGGGGATCACCCCTCCACTTT. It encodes CASSKAGQGGSPLHF.